The clone carrying this T cell receptor (beta chain) was seen more than once but under ten times. Its antigen is still unknown. The CDR3 is 13 amino acids. Looked up from germline, CDR1 is MDHEN and CDR2 is SYDVKM. The germline V and J ends were trimmed by 2 bases and 4 bases, with 8 bases remaining between them. TCRdb recomputed calls from the RT-PCR reads with MiXCR, one row per CDR3 protein. The sample includes about 700,000 distinct CDR3 sequences, approximately 15% of them seen just once. The data belong to a study of response to subunit inactivated influenza vaccine. Study observations and caveats: Few new T cells, the authors suggested, are recruited by each seasonal influenza vaccination.

The input for sequencing was PBMCs from blood, taken roughly 2 weeks before vaccination. The sequence derives from a man aged 45-60 years who received an inactivated influenza vaccine. This chain links TRBV28 with TRBJ2-5; no definite D call. The CDR3: CASSLNMRETQYF. In DNA, the CDR3 is TGTGCCAGCAGTTTAAATATGAGAGAGACCCAGTACTTC.